This passage covers 14 T cell receptor beta chains from one sample sequenced in a study of tumor-infiltrating lymphocytes in primary liver carcinoma. From 450 to 550 ng total RNA, TCR beta cDNA was generated with a primer in the constant region. Amplification in three nested multiplex PCR rounds with slightly modified ARM-PCR gave rise to TCR beta libraries. Each of the first two PCR rounds ran roughly 9 cycles with TRBV1-TRBV30 forward and C-beta reverse primers. Via MiXCR, TCRdb re-called the multiplex PCR reads, giving one row per CDR3 protein. This sample yields a few hundred thousand distinct CDR3 sequences, of which about three fifths are seen a single time; around 15% belongs to the top ten. Unsorted whole blood yielded blood RNA, and germline DNA was extracted as well. The sample consisted of peripheral blood. These receptors all come from a woman aged 25 to 39 with primary liver carcinoma and hepatitis B virus infection.

This clonotype was detected ten times or more. The chain links TRBV14 to TRBJ2-7; D unclear. Trimming shortened V by 0 bases and J by 3 bases, and 9 bases separated the two germline ends. The CDR3 spans 14 residues. Germline lookup yields CDR1 SGHDN and CDR2 FVKESK. CDR3 sequence: CASSQDGLYYEQYF. DNA of the CDR3: TGTGCCAGCAGCCAAGACGGGCTGTACTACGAGCAGTACTTC.

As concerns this clonotype: This could be a read error, since a much larger clone is one nucleotide away. This chain uses TRBV29-1 with TRBJ2-1; 11 bases are shared with TRBD2. Germline V gives CDR1 SQVTM, CDR2 ANQGSEA. CDR3 size: 16 residues. With 7 bases clipped from V and 7 bases from J, the junction kept 15 bases outside the gene matches. In DNA form, the CDR3 reads TGCAGCGGGGCCGCTACTAGCGGGAGCCGAGGGAATGAGCAGTTCTTC. This sequence encodes CSGAATSGSRGNEQFF.

Of note for this clonotype: A much larger clone differs from this one at a single base, so this may be a read error. The chain joins TRBV11-3 to TRBJ2-1; no clear D. Trimming left V 2 bases short and J 9 bases short, with 8 bases between. This CDR3 contains 12 residues. Germline lookup yields CDR1 SGHNT and CDR2 YENEEA. This chain's CDR3 is CASSLNAIEQFF. The CDR3 nucleotides read TGTGCCAGCAGCTTAAATGCCATTGAGCAGTTCTTC.

In the case of this clonotype: It may be a read error: a sequence one base away is much more abundant. The rearrangement links TRBV29-1 to TRBJ2-2, with a possible D match to TRBD2 (5 bases). The CDR3 totals 13 residues. CDR1 is SQVTM and CDR2 is ANQGSEA in the germline V gene. In DNA, the CDR3 is TGCAGCGCGTTCTCCATCAACACCGGGGAGCTGTCTTTT. Protein: CSAFSINTGELSF.

This clonotype was picked up a small number of times. V and J are TRBV6-2 or TRBV6-3 and TRBJ2-1; D may be TRBD1 or TRBD2 (6 bases each). Trimming stripped 5 bases from V and 8 bases from J, with 22 bases between. Germline assignment: CDR1 MNHEY and CDR2 SVGEGT. The CDR3 totals 16 residues. This CDR3 is CASSHPFGGRVYEQFF. The CDR3 region has the DNA TGTGCCAGCAGTCACCCTTTCGGGGGCAGGGTCTATGAGCAGTTCTTC.

This clonotype was picked up many times. The chain recombines TRBV4-1 with TRBJ2-1; the D call may be TRBD1 or TRBD2 (6 bases each). V lost 0 bases and J lost 9, with 18 bases in between. In germline, CDR1 is MGHRA, CDR2 YSYEKL. The CDR3 is made up of 16 amino acids. The CDR3 DNA is TGCGCCAGCAGCCAAGACCCTCCCGGGGGCTGGTTTGAGCAGTTCTTC. This encodes CASSQDPPGGWFEQFF.

The CDR3 reads CASSPGGGPGTGELFF. The CDR3 coding sequence is TGTGCCAGCAGCCCCGGGGGGGGGCCAGGAACCGGGGAGCTGTTTTTT. The chain carries TRBV9 and TRBJ2-2; TRBD2 matches at 8 bases. The ends lost 4 bases at V and 5 bases at J; junction bases unmatched: 10. CDR1 and CDR2 from the germline V gene are SGDLS and YYNGEE. The CDR3 is 16 residues long.

As to this clonotype: This may be a read error: a much more frequent sequence differs by one nucleotide. The chain combines TRBV6-5 with TRBJ2-2, with D possibly being TRBD2 (6 bases). V lost 4 bases, J lost 3 bases, and 6 bases lay in between. The germline V gene encodes CDR1 MNHEY and CDR2 SVGAGI. The CDR3 spans 13 residues. CDR3 sequence reads: CASSWEDTGELFF. CDR3 sequence (DNA): TGTGCCAGCAGTTGGGAGGACACCGGGGAGCTGTTTTTT.

With respect to this clonotype: The conserved closing phenylalanine or tryptophan is absent in this CDR3, likely reflecting a read error. V is TRBV6-2 or TRBV6-3 and J is TRBJ2-1; 10 bases line up with TRBD2. The CDR3 has 14 residues. Germline CDR1 is MNHEY and CDR2 is SVGEGT. V shed 10 bases, J shed 8 bases, and the junction held 11 bases outside the gene matches. The CDR3 protein is CATLAGVSLYEQFS. CDR3 in DNA: TGTGCCACCCTAGCGGGAGTTTCTCTGTATGAGCAGTTCTCC.

The V gene is TRBV5-1, the J gene TRBJ1-2; D possibly corresponds to TRBD1 (6 bases). The germline V and J ends were trimmed by 7 bases and 1 base, with 17 bases remaining between them. This CDR3 comprises 15 residues. The germline V gene encodes CDR1 SGHRS and CDR2 YFSETQ. CDR3 nucleotides: TGCGCCAGCTGCCCCGGGACACCGCTTAACTATGGCTACACCTTC. This encodes CASCPGTPLNYGYTF.

The chain is built from TRBV12-3 or TRBV12-4 and TRBJ2-3; TRBD1 is a possible D gene (5 bases). The CDR3 runs to 15 residues. V lost 6 bases, J lost 4 bases, and 17 bases lay in between. CDR3 sequence (DNA): TGTGCCAGCAGCGATATGACAGATGTGGCAGATACGCAGTATTTT. It translates to CASSDMTDVADTQYF.

This clonotype was seen repeatedly, ten times or more. This chain uses TRBV4-3 with TRBJ1-4; D remains ambiguous. V was cut by 0 bases and J by 8 bases, with 7 bases left in between. The germline V gene has CDR1 LGHNA and CDR2 YSLEER. The CDR3 runs 13 residues. CDR3 residues: CASSQDQYEKLFF. In DNA form, the CDR3 reads TGCGCCAGCAGCCAAGATCAGTACGAAAAACTGTTTTTT.

As for this clonotype: A much more abundant neighbour one base away suggests this may be a read error. The chain employs TRBV12-3 or TRBV12-4 and TRBJ2-5; D is ambiguous. This CDR3 contains 13 residues. V lost 10 bases and J 1 base, leaving 13 bases between the germline ends. CDR3: CANRLGSQETQYF. CDR3 sequence (DNA): TGTGCCAACAGACTGGGGTCCCAAGAGACCCAGTACTTC.

This chain links TRBV6-6 with TRBJ1-1, with D possibly TRBD1 on 6 matching bases. CDR1 is MNHNY, CDR2 SVGAGI, per germline (reference sequence). CDR3 length: 12 residues. Trimming pared 6 bases from V and 4 bases from J, leaving 9 bases between. CDR3 DNA sequence: TGTGCCAGCAGCAGGGGCGTCACTGAAGCTTTCTTT. Protein: CASSRGVTEAFF.